This T cell receptor (beta chain) emerged from a study of shared clonotypes between healthy human individuals (dated by TCRdb to 2019 to 2021). In terms of the full investigation: Two women and three men aged 18 to 49 years were included in the cohort. Libraries were prepared and TCR repertoires were sequenced by different laboratories using diverse techniques, in order to increase sequencing depth and limit assay-specific biases. Blood TCR repertoires of roughly five healthy adults were deeply sequenced to estimate repertoire size and the extent of clonotype sharing between individuals. Leukapheresis yielded between about 0.94 and 9 billion PBMCs per donor. Per donor, three plates each were used for CD4 naive and CD4 memory, two for CD8 naive, and one for CD8 memory. Beyond this particular receptor, the publication reports: Naive subsets generally had larger estimated clonotype richness than memory subsets did. Compared with non-shared clonotypes, the clonotypes found in all four sorted-subset donors had higher generation probabilities. Sharing across a few donors was observed for about 5% of naive CD4, 3.5% of naive CD8, 2% to 2.5% of memory CD4, and over 0.3% of memory CD8 clonotypes. The small number of donors limited the genetic and exposure-history diversity represented. Rarefaction of sorted-subset datasets indicated incomplete sequencing despite the large sequencing depth. Sampling was restricted to blood, and TCR repertoires in tissue are likely to differ from TCR repertoires in blood. Based on pairwise subsampling, the degree of clonotype sharing among donors was expected to be affected by sequencing depth.

With respect to this clone: Its antigen target is currently unknown. Within one base of it there is no much larger clone, and no base qualities were kept.

Using the deep immunoSEQ assay, multiplex PCR amplified TCR CDR3 regions from genomic DNA. Genomic DNA extracted from each cell subset was distributed evenly over all wells of several immunoSEQ 96-well plates, and each plate served as one replicate. For sorted subsets, about 0.2 ug genomic DNA, equal to tens of thousands of T cell genomes, was loaded into each replicate PCR. Purified libraries were quantified with a Qubit 3.0 fluorometer, sized on a Bioanalyzer 2100, and re-quantified with the KAPA Library Quantification kit. Each immunoSEQ 96-well plate was sequenced on its own single-read 150-cycle Illumina NextSeq 550 flow cell. The published analysis was carried out like this. Because only junctional sequences without quality scores were contained in the immunoSEQ output, filtering matching that applied to full-length reads could not be performed. To assign V/J genes and CDR3, sequences were annotated using PyIR, a Python wrapper for IgBLAST v1.9, with IMGT germline references. Reads were removed for weak V/J assignments (E-value above 1e-6), missing CDR3, stop codons, out-of-frame junctions, or ambiguous translated residues. A V3J clonotype was defined by an identical inferred V gene, J gene, and CDR3 amino acid sequence. Percentage overlap between repertoires was computed as shared unique clonotypes divided by the size of the smaller repertoire. Richness of each repertoire was evaluated using RTK rarefaction, the Chao1 estimator, and Recon v2.1 estimates of unobserved clonotypes. Generation probabilities were computed with OLGA for all TCRbeta clonotypes obtained by the gDNA method from a handful of donors. This immuneACCESS table, as held by TCRdb, lists in-frame sequences with V and J called but not all clones. Of the missing ones, under half trace to an unresolved V gene in checked studies; the others have no known cause. D and trimming come from the DNA, and the V and J calls and clone size come from that table. For this sample there are some 2.3 million clones; just over 90% appear just once. The top ten clones comprise about 0.39% of the sample.

V is cut back by 6 bases and J by 2 bases, with 4 bases in the junction unmatched. From a lookup of the germline V gene, CDR1 and CDR2 are SNHLY and FYNNEI. CDR3 length: 14 amino acids, cysteine to phenylalanine. Only the CDR3 region is kept as DNA, spanning 42 bases read in frame from base 1. Healthy HIV-negative adults with no recently reported acute infections or vaccinations were included as donors. Every donor was a Caucasian adult living in Nashville, Tennessee, USA. CD4+ T cells were enriched by magnetic negative selection, after which naive cells were positively selected on CD45RA and the negative fraction was taken as the memory subset. Blood was collected by leukapheresis, and PBMCs were isolated by Ficoll-Histopaque density gradient centrifugation and then cryopreserved in liquid nitrogen vapor phase. Purity and quantity of every magnetically sorted T cell population were checked by analytical flow cytometry. Genomic DNA was isolated from every sorted fraction and measured by UV absorbance on a Nanodrop 2000c.

This sequence uses TRBV2 and TRBJ1-5, with 7 bases aligning to TRBD1. Material for sequencing was naive CD4+ T cells from PBMCs. This specimen's cell subset or site label, per the study, means: CD45RA+ positively selected. The sequence came from a man between 18 and 35 years old in good health. Some clones in this sample may be carry-over from other donors' samples. The bases read TGTGCCAGCAGAGGGGACAGTCGCAATCAGCCCCAGCATTTT. Its product reads: CASRGDSRNQPQHF.